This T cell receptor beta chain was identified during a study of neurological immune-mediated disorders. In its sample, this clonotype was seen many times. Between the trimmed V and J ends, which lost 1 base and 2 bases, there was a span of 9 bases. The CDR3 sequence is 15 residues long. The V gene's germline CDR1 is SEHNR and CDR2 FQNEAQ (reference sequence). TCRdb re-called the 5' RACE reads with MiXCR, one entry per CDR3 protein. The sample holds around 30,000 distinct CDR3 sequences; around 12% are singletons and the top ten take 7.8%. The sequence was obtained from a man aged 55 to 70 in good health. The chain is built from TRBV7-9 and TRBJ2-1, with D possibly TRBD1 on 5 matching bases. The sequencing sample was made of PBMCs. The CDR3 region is CASSLGQTPYNEQFF. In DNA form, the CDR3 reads TGTGCCAGCAGCTTAGGACAGACTCCCTACAATGAGCAGTTCTTC.